This is a list of T cell receptor beta chains from one sample in a study of blood T cell repertoires in COVID-19. Measured with immunoSEQ multiplex PCR; TCRdb has only the in-frame clones, and not every one. The data contain hundreds of thousands of clones, 70% to 90% of them seen just once; the ten biggest clones take up around 2.2%. The material sequenced was PBMCs or T cells enriched from blood (not recorded which). These receptors all stem from a man aged 25-45 years who had recovered from COVID-19. Both conserved end residues are part of each CDR3.

j_gene: TRBJ1-6; v_gene: TRBV25-1; CDR3aa: CASSEFGGQPLGALHF
j_gene: TRBJ2-7; v_gene: TRBV4-3; CDR3aa: CASSLADSGYEQYF
j_gene: TRBJ1-2; v_gene: TRBV7-9; CDR3aa: CASSQAAVLNYGYTF
j_gene: TRBJ2-5; v_gene: TRBV24-1; CDR3aa: CATSDLAAGGWETQYF
j_gene: TRBJ2-3; v_gene: TRBV15; CDR3aa: CATSRDPPGLRGDTQYF
j_gene: TRBJ2-5; v_gene: TRBV6-5; CDR3aa: CANGDRPTQYF
j_gene: TRBJ2-7; v_gene: TRBV30; CDR3aa: CAWSVIGTGGAQYF
j_gene: TRBJ1-1; v_gene: TRBV9; CDR3aa: CASSEANDRWGTEAFF
j_gene: TRBJ1-2; v_gene: TRBV6-5; CDR3aa: CASSYTQGAPYGYTF
j_gene: TRBJ1-4; v_gene: TRBV9; CDR3aa: CASSVQGLANEKLFF
j_gene: TRBJ2-7; v_gene: TRBV5-1; CDR3aa: CASSLGSKSSYEQYF
j_gene: TRBJ1-3; v_gene: TRBV6-5; CDR3aa: CASSYGVSGNTIYF
j_gene: TRBJ2-7; v_gene: TRBV30; CDR3aa: CAWSVRTSGEQYF
j_gene: TRBJ1-1; v_gene: TRBV11-2; CDR3aa: CASRPGLNTEAFF
j_gene: TRBJ2-7; v_gene: TRBV19; CDR3aa: CASSTSTTPQEQYF
j_gene: TRBJ1-1; v_gene: TRBV11-3; CDR3aa: CASSFREGGTEAFF
j_gene: TRBJ1-1; v_gene: TRBV27; CDR3aa: CASSLWGRTEAFF
j_gene: TRBJ2-1; v_gene: TRBV9; CDR3aa: CASSGVDWYEQFF
j_gene: TRBJ2-4; v_gene: TRBV7-8; CDR3aa: CASRKGQQNIQYF
j_gene: TRBJ2-7; v_gene: TRBV7-6; CDR3aa: CASSASMGISSYEQYF
j_gene: TRBJ1-2; v_gene: TRBV7-3; CDR3aa: CASSLGDQGPYTF